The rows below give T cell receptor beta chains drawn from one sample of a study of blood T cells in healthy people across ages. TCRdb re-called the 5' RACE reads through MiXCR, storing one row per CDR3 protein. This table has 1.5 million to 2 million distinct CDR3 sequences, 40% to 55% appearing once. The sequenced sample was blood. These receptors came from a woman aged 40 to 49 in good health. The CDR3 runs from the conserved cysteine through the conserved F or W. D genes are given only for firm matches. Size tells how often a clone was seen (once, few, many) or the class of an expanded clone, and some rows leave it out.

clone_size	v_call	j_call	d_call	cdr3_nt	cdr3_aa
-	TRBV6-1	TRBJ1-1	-	TGTGCCAGCAATTTGTGGGGCACTGAAGCTTTCTTT	CASNLWGTEAFF
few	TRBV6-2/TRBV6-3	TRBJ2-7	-	TGTGCCAGCAGTGACGACTACGGGTCCTACGAGCAGTACTTC	CASSDDYGSYEQYF
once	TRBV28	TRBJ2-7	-	TGTGCCAGCAGTTTAGGGTTTCGTGGGGCAAGCGATTGGGACTACGAGCAGTACTTC	CASSLGFRGASDWDYEQYF
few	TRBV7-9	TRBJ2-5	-	TGTGCCAGCAGCTCACCGGAGAGGACTACCACACGAGAGACCCAGTACTTC	CASSSPERTTTRETQYF
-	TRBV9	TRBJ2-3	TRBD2	TGTGCCAGCAGCGTAATAGCGGGGGGGAGTGGTACGCAGTATTTT	CASSVIAGGSGTQYF
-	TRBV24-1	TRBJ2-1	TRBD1	TGTGCCACCAGTGATGGGACAGGGGGCAGTGTAATGAATGAGCAGTTCTTC	CATSDGTGGSVMNEQFF
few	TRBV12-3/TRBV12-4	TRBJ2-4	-	TGTGCCAGCAGTCCCCGGGATTTTAGGAGCATTCAGTACTTC	CASSPRDFRSIQYF
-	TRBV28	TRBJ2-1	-	TGTGCCAGCAGTTTCCCACGGACATGCGAGCAGTTCTTC	CASSFPRTCEQFF
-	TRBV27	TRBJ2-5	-	TGTGCCAGCAGTTTAATGGACAGACACCAAGAGACCCAGTACTTC	CASSLMDRHQETQYF
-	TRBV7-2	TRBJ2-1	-	TGTGCCAGCAGCCTAGGCATTGAGCAGTTCTTC	CASSLGIEQFF
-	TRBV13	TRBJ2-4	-	TGTGCCAGCAGCCCGGGACGTGGTTCGGAGCGGTACTTC	CASSPGRGSERYF
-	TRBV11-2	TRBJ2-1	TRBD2	TGTACCAGCAGCTTAGTAAAGGGACTAGCGGGTCACAATGAGCAGTTCTTC	CTSSLVKGLAGHNEQFF
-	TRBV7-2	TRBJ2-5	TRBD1	TGTGCCAGCAGCTTAGCGCGAACAGGGGTGTCTAAAGAGACCCAGTACTTC	CASSLARTGVSKETQYF
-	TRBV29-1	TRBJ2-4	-	TGCAGCGTTAGCGGGCAGGGGAACATTCAGTACTTC	CSVSGQGNIQYF
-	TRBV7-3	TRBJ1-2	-	TGTGCCAGCGGAAGAACAGGGTATGGCTACACCTTC	CASGRTGYGYTF
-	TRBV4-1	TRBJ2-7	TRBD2	TGCGCCAGCAGCACCGGGGGGGTCAACTACGAGCAGTACTTC	CASSTGGVNYEQYF
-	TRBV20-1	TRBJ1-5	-	TGCAGTGCGCTTACCCGGGGGTCGGGAAGCAATCAGCCCCAGCATTTT	CSALTRGSGSNQPQHF
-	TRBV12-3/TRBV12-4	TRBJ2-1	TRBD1	TGTGCCAGCAGTTCAGACAGGGCTCTCCATGAGCAGTTCTTC	CASSSDRALHEQFF
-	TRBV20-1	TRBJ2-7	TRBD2	TGCAGTGCTAGAGCGATAGCGGGGTACGAGCAGTACTTC	CSARAIAGYEQYF
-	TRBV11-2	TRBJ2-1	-	TGTGCCAGCAGCTTAGTAGGGGGGGCACGGTACAATGAGCAGTTCTTC	CASSLVGGARYNEQFF
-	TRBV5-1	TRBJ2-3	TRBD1	TGCGCCAGCAGCTTTGGACAGGGGGCCGTTCGCACAGATACGCAGTATTTT	CASSFGQGAVRTDTQYF
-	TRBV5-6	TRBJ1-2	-	TGTGCCAGCAGCTTGGATATGACAGGAGGCTATGGCTACACCTTC	CASSLDMTGGYGYTF
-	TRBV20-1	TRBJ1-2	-	TGCACCGCTGGGGGGGACCTCAACTATGGCTACACCTTC	CTAGGDLNYGYTF
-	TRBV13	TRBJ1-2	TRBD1	TGTGCCAACAGCTTCCTAGGGGGCGTAAACTATGGCTACACCTTC	CANSFLGGVNYGYTF
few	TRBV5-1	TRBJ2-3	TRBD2	TGCGCCAGCAGCTTGCCCCTAGCGGGGGTCGATACGCAGTATTTT	CASSLPLAGVDTQYF
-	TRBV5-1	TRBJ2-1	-	TGCGCCAGCCTTCGTGAAGGGGGTGATTGGAATGAGCAGTTCTTC	CASLREGGDWNEQFF
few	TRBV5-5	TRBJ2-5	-	TGTGCCAGCAGCTTGTTTGGAGCGGCGGAGACCCAGTACTTC	CASSLFGAAETQYF
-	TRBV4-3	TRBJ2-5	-	TGCGCCAGCAGCCAGGGCCCATCGGGGCCGACCCAGTACTTC	CASSQGPSGPTQYF
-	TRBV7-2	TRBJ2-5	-	TGTGCCAGCAGCTTAGTTATCGGGGGTTGGGAGACCCAGTACTTC	CASSLVIGGWETQYF
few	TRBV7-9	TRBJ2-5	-	TGTGCCAGCACCCCTGTGAGGGGGGCAGGCAGCTTCCAAGAGACCCAGTACTTC	CASTPVRGAGSFQETQYF
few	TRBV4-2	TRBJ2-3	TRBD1	TGTGCCAGCAGCCAAGATTTGGGACAGGGACAGTATTTT	CASSQDLGQGQYF
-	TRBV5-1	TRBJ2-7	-	TGCGCCAGCAGCTTGGTTGCAGGGAAGCACGAGCAGTACTTC	CASSLVAGKHEQYF
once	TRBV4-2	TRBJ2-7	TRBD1	TGTGCCAGCAGCCGCAGAGGGACAGGGAGCTCCTACGAGCAGTACTTC	CASSRRGTGSSYEQYF
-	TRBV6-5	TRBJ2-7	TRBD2	TGTGCCAGCAGTTACCTCCCCTTTAGCGGGGGAGTCCCCTACGAGCAGTACTTC	CASSYLPFSGGVPYEQYF
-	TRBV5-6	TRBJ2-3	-	TGTGCCAGCAGCTTGACTAGCCAGGGTTATACGCAGTATTTT	CASSLTSQGYTQYF
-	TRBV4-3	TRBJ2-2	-	TGCGCCAGCAGCCAAAATCTGGGTGGATCCGGGGAGCTGTTTTTT	CASSQNLGGSGELFF